This entry is about one TCR beta chain. Its antigen is currently unknown. The record originates from a study of CD8+ T cells in alopecia areata. Study context: Treated patients were given oral tofacitinib, which was dosed at 5 to 10 mg twice daily. Patients remained on tofacitinib for 6 to 18 months and then went 6 months without it. Study-wide results and caveats: Whereas mice showed it more clearly, TCR sharing across patients was murkier, possibly because of HLA.

Sequencing used cDNA as its template, made by extracting RNA and reverse transcribing it. The data were produced by immunoSEQ multiplex PCR, yet TCRdb's version contains in-frame clones alone and is incomplete. The table records more than 9,000 clones, around three fifths of them present only once. From alopecia areata patients, lesional scalp punch biopsies and peripheral blood were collected. Sample: skin. This clonotype was obtained from a human donor with alopecia areata.

CDR3 residues: CASSPLGDRGSYGYTF. The CDR3 DNA is TGCGCCAGCAGCCCCCTGGGTGACAGGGGAAGCTATGGCTACACCTTC. This chain connects TRBV5-1 to TRBJ1-2; TRBD1 agrees at 8 bases. CDR3 length equals 16 residues. The ends lost 4 bases at V and 4 bases at J; junction bases unmatched: 12. Germline values: CDR1 SGHRS, CDR2 YFSETQ.